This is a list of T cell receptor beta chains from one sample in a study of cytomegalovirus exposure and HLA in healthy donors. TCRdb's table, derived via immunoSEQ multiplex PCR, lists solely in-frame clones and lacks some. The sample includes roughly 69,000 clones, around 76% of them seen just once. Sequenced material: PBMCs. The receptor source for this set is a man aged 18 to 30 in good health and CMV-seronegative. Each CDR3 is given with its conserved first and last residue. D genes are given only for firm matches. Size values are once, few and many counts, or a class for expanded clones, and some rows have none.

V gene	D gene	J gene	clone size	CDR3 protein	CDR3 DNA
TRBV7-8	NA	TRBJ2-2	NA	CASSLEPGTQNTGELFF	TGTGCCAGCAGCTTAGAGCCCGGGACACAGAACACCGGGGAGCTGTTTTTT
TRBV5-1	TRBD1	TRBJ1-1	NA	CASSGGQMNTEAFF	TGCGCCAGCAGCGGGGGACAGATGAACACTGAAGCTTTCTTT
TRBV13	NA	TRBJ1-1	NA	CASSLAGLNTEAFF	TGTGCCAGCAGCTTAGCGGGGTTGAACACTGAAGCTTTCTTT
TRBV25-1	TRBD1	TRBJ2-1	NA	CASRAPGQGLNEQFF	TGTGCCAGCAGGGCACCAGGACAGGGTCTGAATGAGCAGTTCTTC
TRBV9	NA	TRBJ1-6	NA	CASGSRDTNSPLHF	TGTGCCAGCGGAAGCCGGGACACTAATTCACCCCTCCACTTT
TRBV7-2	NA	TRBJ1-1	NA	CASSHVIPEAFF	TGTGCCAGCAGCCATGTCATTCCTGAAGCTTTCTTT
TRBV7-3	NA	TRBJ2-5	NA	CASSLAGAETQYF	TGTGCCAGCAGCTTAGCAGGGGCAGAGACCCAGTACTTC
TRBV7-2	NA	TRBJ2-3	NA	CASSLRSGGPTDTQYF	TGTGCCAGCAGCTTACGGTCGGGGGGCCCCACAGATACGCAGTATTTT
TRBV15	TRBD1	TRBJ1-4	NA	CATSNGQGASEKLFF	TGTGCCACCAGCAACGGACAGGGGGCTAGCGAAAAACTGTTTTTT
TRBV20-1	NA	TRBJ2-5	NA	CSASTTQEYF	TGCAGTGCTAGCACCACACAGGAGTACTTC
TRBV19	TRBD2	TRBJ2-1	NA	CASRGLAGSGEQFF	TGTGCCAGTCGTGGACTAGCGGGGTCGGGTGAGCAGTTCTTC
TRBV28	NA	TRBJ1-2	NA	CASTLGGARSYGYTF	TGTGCCAGCACCCTCGGTGGAGCCCGCAGCTATGGCTACACCTTC
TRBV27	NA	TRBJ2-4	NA	CASSSTGTNIQYF	TGTGCCAGCAGTTCGACAGGTACAAACATTCAGTACTTC
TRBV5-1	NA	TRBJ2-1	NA	CASSPGLLSSYNEQFF	TGCGCCAGCAGCCCGGGACTCCTGAGCTCCTACAATGAGCAGTTCTTC
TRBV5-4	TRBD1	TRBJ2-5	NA	CASSSGRQGTGETQYF	TGTGCCAGCAGTTCCGGCCGACAGGGCACCGGGGAGACCCAGTACTTC
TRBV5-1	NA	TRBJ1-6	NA	CASSEASYNSPLHF	TGCGCCAGCAGTGAGGCTTCCTATAATTCACCCCTCCACTTT
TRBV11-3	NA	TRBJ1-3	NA	CASSLEGGSGNTIYF	TGTGCCAGCAGCTTAGAGGGGGGCTCTGGAAACACCATATATTTT
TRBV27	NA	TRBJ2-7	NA	CASMRGFEQYF	TGTGCCAGCATGCGAGGGTTCGAGCAGTACTTC
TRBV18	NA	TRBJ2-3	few	CASSPASAFLVTDTQYF	TGTGCCAGCTCACCGGCTAGCGCTTTCTTAGTGACAGATACGCAGTATTTT
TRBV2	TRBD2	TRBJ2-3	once	CASSEILTSGDSTDTQYF	TGTGCCAGCAGTGAAATCCTGACTAGCGGCGATAGCACAGATACGCAGTATTTT
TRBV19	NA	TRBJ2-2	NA	CASSEVGVLTGELFF	TGTGCCAGTAGTGAGGTCGGGGTACTCACCGGGGAGCTGTTTTTT
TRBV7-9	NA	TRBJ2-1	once	CASSLAANNEQFF	TGTGCCAGCAGCTTAGCCGCTAACAATGAGCAGTTCTTC
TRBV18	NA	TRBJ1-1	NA	CASSSLGATEAFF	TGTGCCAGCTCAAGTCTGGGAGCCACTGAAGCTTTCTTT
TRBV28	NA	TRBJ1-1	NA	CAVTGDTEAFF	TGTGCCGTCACAGGCGACACTGAAGCTTTCTTT
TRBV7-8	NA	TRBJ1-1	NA	CASSFPGGGSTEAFF	TGTGCCAGCAGCTTCCCCGGCGGGGGGAGCACTGAAGCTTTCTTT
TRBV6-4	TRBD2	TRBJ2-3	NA	CASSDDGGATDTQYF	TGTGCCAGCAGTGACGACGGGGGGGCCACAGATACGCAGTATTTT
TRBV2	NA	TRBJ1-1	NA	CASKPTGQMNTEAFF	TGTGCCAGCAAGCCGACAGGACAGATGAACACTGAAGCTTTCTTT
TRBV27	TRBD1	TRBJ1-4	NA	CASSPHRDRGEKLFF	TGTGCCAGCAGTCCACACCGGGACAGGGGTGAAAAACTGTTTTTT
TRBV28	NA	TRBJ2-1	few	CASSARDEQFF	TGTGCCAGCAGTGCCCGGGATGAGCAGTTCTTC
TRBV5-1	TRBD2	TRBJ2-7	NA	CASSFRLAGGLSSYEQYF	TGCGCCAGCAGCTTCAGACTAGCGGGGGGCTTGAGCTCCTACGAGCAGTACTTC
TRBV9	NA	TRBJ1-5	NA	CASSVDPVSNQPQHF	TGTGCCAGCAGCGTAGATCCAGTCTCAAATCAGCCCCAGCATTTT
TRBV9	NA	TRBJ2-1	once	CASSADSGSYNEQFF	TGTGCCAGCAGCGCCGACTCGGGGAGTTACAATGAGCAGTTCTTC
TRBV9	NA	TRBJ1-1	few	CASSVTGNTEAFF	TGTGCCAGCAGCGTCACAGGGAACACTGAAGCTTTCTTT
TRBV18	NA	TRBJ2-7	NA	CASSPFDVQVFSYEQYF	TGTGCCAGCTCACCCTTTGACGTCCAGGTTTTCTCCTACGAGCAGTACTTC
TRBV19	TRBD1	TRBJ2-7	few	CASSSGTEYEQYF	TGTGCCAGTAGCTCCGGGACAGAATACGAGCAGTACTTC
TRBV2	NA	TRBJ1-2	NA	CASRRTDYGYTF	TGTGCCAGCAGACGGACAGACTATGGCTACACCTTC
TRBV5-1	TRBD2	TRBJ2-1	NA	CASSLGQTSGGGDEQFF	TGCGCCAGCAGCTTGGGGCAGACTAGCGGGGGGGGAGATGAGCAGTTCTTC
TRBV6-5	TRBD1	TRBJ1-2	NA	CASSRDRGAYGYTF	TGTGCCAGCAGCCGGGACAGGGGAGCCTATGGCTACACCTTC